This T cell receptor beta chain emerged from a study of blood T cell repertoires in COVID-19. On the study more broadly: Material from acute and convalescent COVID-19 was sourced from the United States, Italy and Spain. In each case, the material was cDNA or gDNA derived from T cells, B-cell-depleted T cells, or PBMCs.

In germline, CDR1 is LNHDA, CDR2 SQIVND (reference sequence). Deletions cut 5 bases from V and 4 bases from J, with 9 bases between. The CDR3 covers 13 residues. Original analysis: By means of reference gene primer amplification, nucleated cell counts were estimated. TCRdb's table, derived via immunoSEQ multiplex PCR, lists solely in-frame clones and lacks some. V and J calls and clone size are given by that table; D and trimming were obtained from the DNA. There are tens of thousands of clones in the sample; 75% to 90% occur only once, and roughly 4.6% lies in the top ten. This clone was counted at least ten times.

Sequenced material: peripheral blood. This clonotype was obtained from an elderly man with acute or convalescent COVID-19. This chain links TRBV19 with TRBJ1-5, with D unclear. Here the CDR3 DNA reads TGTGCCAGTAGTGGAGTGGTAAATCAGCCCCAGCATTTT. Its translation is CASSGVVNQPQHF.